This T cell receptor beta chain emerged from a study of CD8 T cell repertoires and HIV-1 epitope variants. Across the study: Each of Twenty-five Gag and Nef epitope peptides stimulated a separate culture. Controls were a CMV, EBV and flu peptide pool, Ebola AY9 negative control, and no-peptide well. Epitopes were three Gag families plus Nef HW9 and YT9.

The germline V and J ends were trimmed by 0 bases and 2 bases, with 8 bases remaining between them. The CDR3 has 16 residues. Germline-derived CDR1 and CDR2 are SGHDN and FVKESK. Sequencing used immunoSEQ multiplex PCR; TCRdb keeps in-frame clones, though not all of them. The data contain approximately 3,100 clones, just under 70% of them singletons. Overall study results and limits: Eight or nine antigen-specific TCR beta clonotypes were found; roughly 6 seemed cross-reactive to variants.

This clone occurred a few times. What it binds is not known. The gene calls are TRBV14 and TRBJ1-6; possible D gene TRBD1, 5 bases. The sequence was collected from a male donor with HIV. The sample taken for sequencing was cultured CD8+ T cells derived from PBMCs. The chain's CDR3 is CASSQEWGAYNSPLHF. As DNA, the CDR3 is TGTGCCAGCAGCCAAGAGTGGGGGGCCTATAATTCACCCCTCCACTTT.